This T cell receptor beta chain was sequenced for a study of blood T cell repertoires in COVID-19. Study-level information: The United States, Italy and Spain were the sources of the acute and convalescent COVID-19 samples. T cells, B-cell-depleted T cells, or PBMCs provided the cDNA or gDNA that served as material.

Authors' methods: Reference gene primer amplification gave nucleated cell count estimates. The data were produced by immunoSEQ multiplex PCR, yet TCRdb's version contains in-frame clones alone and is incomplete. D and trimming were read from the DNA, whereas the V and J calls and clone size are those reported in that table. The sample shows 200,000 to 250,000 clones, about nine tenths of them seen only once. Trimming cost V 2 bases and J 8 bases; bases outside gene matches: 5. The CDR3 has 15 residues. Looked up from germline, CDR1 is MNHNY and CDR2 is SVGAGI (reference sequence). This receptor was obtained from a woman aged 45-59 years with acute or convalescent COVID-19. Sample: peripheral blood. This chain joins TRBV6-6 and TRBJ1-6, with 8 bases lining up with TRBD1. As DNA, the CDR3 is TGTGCCAGCAGTTACGTCAGGGGGCTTGATTCACCCCTCCACTTT. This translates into CASSYVRGLDSPLHF.